This T cell receptor beta chain stems from a study of OX40 agonist ivuxolimab in advanced cancers. Study background: Patients undergoing dose escalation presented with hepatocellular carcinoma, melanoma, renal cell or head and neck cancer.

On this clone: What it binds is not known.

Study results and limitations: Clonal expansion from baseline to week 6 occurred in both CD4+ and CD8+ T cells. CD4+ T cells averaged fewer expanded clones than CD8+ T cells.

Clones were read by immunoSEQ multiplex PCR, and TCRdb kept only the in-frame ones, dropping some. Among 63,000 or so clones listed, approximately 86% were seen once. Germline-derived CDR1 and CDR2 are GTSNPN and SVGIG (reference sequence). The CDR3 spans 13 residues. V shed 6 bases and J shed 2 bases, with 11 bases lying between them. This sample comprised CD4+ or CD8+ T cells sorted from blood, obtained in a trial of the OX40 agonist ivuxolimab. This clonotype originated in an adult with an advanced solid tumor such as melanoma, head and neck, liver or kidney cancer. The V call is TRBV30, the J call TRBJ1-3; tentatively, D is TRBD1 (6 bases). For the CDR3, the DNA is TGTGCCTGTAAAAGGGGGGCTGGAAACACCATATATTTT. It is translated as CACKRGAGNTIYF.